The sequence of this TCR beta chain was determined in a study of blood T cell repertoires in COVID-19. Repertoires were generated with immunoSEQ multiplex PCR, while TCRdb's copy carries only in-frame clones and drops some. Among around 400,000 clones, roughly 92% were seen once, and the ten largest hold about 0.78%. V lost 4 bases and J lost 2, with 12 bases in between. Germline V gene lookup returns CDR1 MNHEY and CDR2 SVGEGT. CDR3 length: 15 amino acids. Specimen: PBMCs or T cells enriched from blood (not recorded which). The chain is built from TRBV6-2 or TRBV6-3 and TRBJ1-3; weak D call: TRBD1 (6 bases). The TCR comes from a woman in her thirties or forties who had been exposed to COVID-19. The DNA of the CDR3 is TGTGCCAGCAGTTTTACAGGGTTGCCTGGAAACACCATATATTTT. Encoded protein: CASSFTGLPGNTIYF.